The clone carrying this T cell receptor (beta chain) has only a few counts. Its antigen remains unidentified. CDR3 length: 14 residues. After removal of 2 bases from V and 6 bases from J, the junction contained 4 bases not matched to a gene. Germline V gene sequence: CDR1 KGHSY, CDR2 FQNENV. Primers: 60 Vbeta forward and 13 Jbeta reverse. Method: immunoSEQ multiplex PCR; TCRdb's copy keeps in-frame clones and lacks some. The table lists about 59,000 clones, about 80% of them singletons. This entry is derived from a study of cytomegalovirus exposure and HLA in healthy donors. Findings of the study overall: A later analysis showed that HLA-associated TCR beta chains had undergone more clonal expansion than equally common others.

The sample was PBMCs. The sequence was collected from a human donor in good health. V usage is TRBV16 and J usage is TRBJ2-7; 10 bases agree with TRBD1. The CDR3 loop reads CASSQRTGGGEQYF. The CDR3 bases are TGTGCCAGCAGCCAACGGACAGGGGGAGGCGAGCAGTACTTC.